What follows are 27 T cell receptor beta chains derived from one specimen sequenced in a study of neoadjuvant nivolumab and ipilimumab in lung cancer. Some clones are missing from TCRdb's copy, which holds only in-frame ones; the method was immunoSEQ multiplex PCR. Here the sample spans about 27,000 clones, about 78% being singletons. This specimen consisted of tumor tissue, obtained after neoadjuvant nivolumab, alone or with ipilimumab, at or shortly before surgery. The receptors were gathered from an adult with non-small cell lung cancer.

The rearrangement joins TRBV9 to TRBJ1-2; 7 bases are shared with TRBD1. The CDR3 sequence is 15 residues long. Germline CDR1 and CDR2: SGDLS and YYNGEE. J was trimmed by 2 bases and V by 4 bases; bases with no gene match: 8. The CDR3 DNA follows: TGTGCCAGCAGCCTGAGGGACAGAGCGAACTATGGCTACACCTTC. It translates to CASSLRDRANYGYTF.

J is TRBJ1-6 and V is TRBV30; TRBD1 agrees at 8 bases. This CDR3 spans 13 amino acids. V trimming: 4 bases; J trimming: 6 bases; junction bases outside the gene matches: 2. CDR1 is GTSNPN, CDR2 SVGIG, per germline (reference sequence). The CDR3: CAWTGQANSPLHF. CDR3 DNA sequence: TGTGCCTGGACGGGACAGGCTAATTCACCCCTCCACTTT. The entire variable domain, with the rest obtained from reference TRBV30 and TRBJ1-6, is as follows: SQTIHQWPATLVQPVGSPLSLECTVEGTSNPNLYWYRQAAGRGLQLLFYSVGIGQISSEVPQNLSASRPQDRQFILSSKKLLLSDSGFYLCAWTGQANSPLHFGNGTRLTVT.

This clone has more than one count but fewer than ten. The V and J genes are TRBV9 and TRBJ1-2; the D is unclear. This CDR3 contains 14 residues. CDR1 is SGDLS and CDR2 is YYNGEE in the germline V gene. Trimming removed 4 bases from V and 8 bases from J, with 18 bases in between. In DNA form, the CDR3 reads TGTGCCAGCAGCTCTGGACCGGGAAACACCGGCTACACCTTC. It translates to CASSSGPGNTGYTF.

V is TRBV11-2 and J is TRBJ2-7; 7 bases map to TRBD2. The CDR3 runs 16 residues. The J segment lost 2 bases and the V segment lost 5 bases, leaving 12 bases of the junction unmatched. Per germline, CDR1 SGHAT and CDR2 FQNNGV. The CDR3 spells CASSLQWTGTTYEQYF. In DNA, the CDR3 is TGTGCCAGCAGCCTCCAATGGACGGGGACTACCTACGAGCAGTACTTC.

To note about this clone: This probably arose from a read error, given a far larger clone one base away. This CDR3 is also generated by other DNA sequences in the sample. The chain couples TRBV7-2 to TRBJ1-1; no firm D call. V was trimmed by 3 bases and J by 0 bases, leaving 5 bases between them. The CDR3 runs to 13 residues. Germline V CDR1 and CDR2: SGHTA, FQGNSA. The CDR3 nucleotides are TGTGCCAGCAGCTTGGAGCTGAACACTGAAGCTTTCTTT. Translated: CASSLELNTEAFF.

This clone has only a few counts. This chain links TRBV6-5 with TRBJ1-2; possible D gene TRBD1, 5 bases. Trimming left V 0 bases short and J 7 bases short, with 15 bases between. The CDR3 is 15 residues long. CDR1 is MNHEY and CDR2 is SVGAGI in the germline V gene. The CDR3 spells CASSYSSRGDLGYTF. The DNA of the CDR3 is TGTGCCAGCAGTTACTCGTCGAGGGGAGATCTTGGCTACACCTTC.

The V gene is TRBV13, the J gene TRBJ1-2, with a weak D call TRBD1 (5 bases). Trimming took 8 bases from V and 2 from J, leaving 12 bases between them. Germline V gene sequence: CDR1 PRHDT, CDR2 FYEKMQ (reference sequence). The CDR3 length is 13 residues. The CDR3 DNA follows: TGTGCCAGCCAACAGCGGGGCAACTATGGCTACACCTTC. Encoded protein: CASQQRGNYGYTF.

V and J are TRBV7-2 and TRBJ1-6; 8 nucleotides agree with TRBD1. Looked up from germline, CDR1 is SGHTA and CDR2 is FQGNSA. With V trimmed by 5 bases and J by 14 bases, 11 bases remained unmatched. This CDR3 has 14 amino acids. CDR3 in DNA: TGTGCCAGCAGCCGACCGGGACAGGAGCTCGCCCTCCACTTT. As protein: CASSRPGQELALHF. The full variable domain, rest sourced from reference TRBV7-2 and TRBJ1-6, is GAGVSQSPSNKVTEKGKDVELRCDPISGHTALYWYRQSLGQGLEFLIYFQGNSAPDKSGLPSDRFSAERTGGSVSTLTIQRTQQEDSAVYLCASSRPGQELALHFGNGTRLTVT.

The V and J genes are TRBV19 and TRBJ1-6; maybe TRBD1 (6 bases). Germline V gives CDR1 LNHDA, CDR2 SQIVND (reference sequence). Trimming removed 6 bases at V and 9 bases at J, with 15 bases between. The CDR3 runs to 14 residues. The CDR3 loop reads CASSEGVYRSPLHF. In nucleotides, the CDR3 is TGTGCCAGTAGCGAGGGGGTGTATCGTTCACCCCTCCACTTT. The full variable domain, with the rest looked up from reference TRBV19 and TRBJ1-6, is DGGITQSPKYLFRKEGQNVTLSCEQNLNHDAMYWYRQDPGQGLRLIYYSQIVNDFQKGDIAEGYSVSREKKESFPLTVTSAQKNPTAFYLCASSEGVYRSPLHFGNGTRLTVT.

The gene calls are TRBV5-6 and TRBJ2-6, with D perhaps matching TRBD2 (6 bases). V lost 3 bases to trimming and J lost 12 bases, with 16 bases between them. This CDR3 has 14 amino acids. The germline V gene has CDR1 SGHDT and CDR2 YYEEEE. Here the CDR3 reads CASSSGTPLPVLTF. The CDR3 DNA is TGTGCCAGCAGCTCCGGGACTCCCCTCCCCGTCCTGACTTTC.

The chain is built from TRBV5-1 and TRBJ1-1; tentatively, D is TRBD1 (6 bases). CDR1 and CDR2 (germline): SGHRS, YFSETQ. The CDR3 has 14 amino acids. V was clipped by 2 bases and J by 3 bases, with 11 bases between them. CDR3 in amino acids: CASSFSRGDTEAFF. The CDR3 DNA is TGCGCCAGCAGCTTTTCGAGGGGGGACACTGAAGCTTTCTTT.

The chain's CDR3 is CASSGGLSSGANVLTF. The DNA of the CDR3 is TGTGCCAGCAGTGGTGGACTGAGCTCTGGGGCCAACGTCCTGACTTTC. V usage is TRBV6-1 and J usage is TRBJ2-6, with D possibly TRBD2 on 5 matching bases. The length of the CDR3 is 16 residues. V lost 4 bases, J lost 0 bases, and 10 bases lay in between. Germline CDR1 and CDR2: MNHNS and SASEGT.

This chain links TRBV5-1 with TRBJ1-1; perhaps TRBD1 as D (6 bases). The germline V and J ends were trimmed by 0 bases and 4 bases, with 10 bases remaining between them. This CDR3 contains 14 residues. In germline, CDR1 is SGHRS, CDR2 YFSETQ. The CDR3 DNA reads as TGCGCCAGCAGCTTGGTTCAGGGGAGCACTGAAGCTTTCTTT. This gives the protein CASSLVQGSTEAFF.

The CDR3, as DNA: TGTGCCAGCAGCGTGGAAGGTCGCAGCTCTGGGGCCAACGTCCTGACTTTC. Protein: CASSVEGRSSGANVLTF. J is TRBJ2-6 and V is TRBV9; no clear D. V lost 2 bases, J lost 0 bases, and 12 bases lay in between. The CDR3 is 17 amino acids. The V gene's germline CDR1 is SGDLS and CDR2 YYNGEE.

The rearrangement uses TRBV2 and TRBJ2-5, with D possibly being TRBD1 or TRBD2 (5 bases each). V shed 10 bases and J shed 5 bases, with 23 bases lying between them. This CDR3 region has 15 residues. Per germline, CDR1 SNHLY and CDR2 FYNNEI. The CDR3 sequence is CATLVGAAYRETQYF. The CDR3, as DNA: TGTGCCACATTGGTCGGGGCGGCCTATCGGGAGACCCAGTACTTC.

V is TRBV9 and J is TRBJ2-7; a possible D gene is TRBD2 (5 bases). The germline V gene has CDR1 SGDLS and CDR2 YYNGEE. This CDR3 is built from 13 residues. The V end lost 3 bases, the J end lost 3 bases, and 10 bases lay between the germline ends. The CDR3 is CASSAGGSYEQYF. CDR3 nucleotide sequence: TGTGCCAGCAGCGCAGGAGGAAGCTACGAGCAGTACTTC.

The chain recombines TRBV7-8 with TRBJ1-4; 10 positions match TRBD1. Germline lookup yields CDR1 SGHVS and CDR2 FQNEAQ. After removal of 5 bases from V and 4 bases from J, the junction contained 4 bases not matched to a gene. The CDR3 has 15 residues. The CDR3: CASSRGTGVNEKLFF. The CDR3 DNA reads TGTGCCAGCAGCCGAGGGACAGGGGTTAATGAAAAACTGTTTTTT.

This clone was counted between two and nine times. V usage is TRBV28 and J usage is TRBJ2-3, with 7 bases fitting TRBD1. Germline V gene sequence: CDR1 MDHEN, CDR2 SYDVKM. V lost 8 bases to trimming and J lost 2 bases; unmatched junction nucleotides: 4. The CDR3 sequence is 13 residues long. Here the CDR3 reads CASRDSSTDTQYF. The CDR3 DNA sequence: TGTGCCAGCCGGGACAGCTCCACAGATACGCAGTATTTT.

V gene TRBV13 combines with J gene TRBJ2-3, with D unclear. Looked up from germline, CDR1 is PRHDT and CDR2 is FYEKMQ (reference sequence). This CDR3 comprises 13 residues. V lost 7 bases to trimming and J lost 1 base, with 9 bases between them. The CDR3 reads CASKGEGTDTQYF. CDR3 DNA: TGTGCCAGCAAAGGAGAGGGCACAGATACGCAGTATTTT.

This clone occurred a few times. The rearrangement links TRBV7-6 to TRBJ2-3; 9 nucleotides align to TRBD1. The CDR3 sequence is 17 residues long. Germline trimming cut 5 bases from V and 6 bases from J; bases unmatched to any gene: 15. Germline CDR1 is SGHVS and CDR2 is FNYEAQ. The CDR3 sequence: CASSQEMPQGARDTQYF. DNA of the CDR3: TGTGCCAGCAGCCAAGAAATGCCACAGGGGGCAAGGGATACGCAGTATTTT.

The CDR3 coding sequence is TGTGCCAGCAGCCCCCCTCTAGGCAGGGGAGCAGATACGCAGTATTTT. It specifies CASSPPLGRGADTQYF. The chain links TRBV7-9 to TRBJ2-3; maybe TRBD1 (6 bases). CDR1 SEHNR and CDR2 FQNEAQ come from the germline V gene (reference sequence). Trimming took off 5 bases at V and 4 bases at J, with 19 bases between the two ends. CDR3 length: 16 amino acids.

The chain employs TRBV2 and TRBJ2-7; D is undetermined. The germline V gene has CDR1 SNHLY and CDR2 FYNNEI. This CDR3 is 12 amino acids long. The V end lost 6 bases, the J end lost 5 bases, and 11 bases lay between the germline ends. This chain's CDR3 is CASRYGPDEQYF. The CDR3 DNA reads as TGTGCCAGCAGGTACGGCCCCGACGAGCAGTACTTC. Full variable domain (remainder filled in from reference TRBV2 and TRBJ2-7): EPEVTQTPSHQVTQMGQEVILRCVPISNHLYFYWYRQILGQKVEFLVSFYNNEISEKSEIFDDQFSVERPDGSNFTLKIRSTKLEDSAMYFCASRYGPDEQYFGPGTRLTVT.

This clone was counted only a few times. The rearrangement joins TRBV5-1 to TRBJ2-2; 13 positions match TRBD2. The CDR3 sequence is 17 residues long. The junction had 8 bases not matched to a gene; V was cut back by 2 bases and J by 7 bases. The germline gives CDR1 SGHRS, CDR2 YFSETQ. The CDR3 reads CASSLLTSGGIVGELFF. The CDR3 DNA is TGCGCCAGCAGCTTACTGACTAGCGGGGGGATCGTCGGGGAGCTGTTTTTT. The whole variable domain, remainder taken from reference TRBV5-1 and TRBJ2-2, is KAGVTQTPRYLIKTRGQQVTLSCSPISGHRSVSWYQQTPGQGLQFLFEYFSETQRNKGNFPGRFSGRQFSNSRSEMNVSTLELGDSALYLCASSLLTSGGIVGELFFGEGSRLTVL.

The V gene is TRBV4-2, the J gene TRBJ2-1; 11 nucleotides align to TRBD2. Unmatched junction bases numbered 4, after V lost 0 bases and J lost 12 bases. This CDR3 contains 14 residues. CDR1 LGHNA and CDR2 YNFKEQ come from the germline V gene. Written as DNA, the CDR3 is TGTGCCAGCAGCCAAGATTCCACTAGCGGGGGGCAGTTCTTC. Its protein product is CASSQDSTSGGQFF.

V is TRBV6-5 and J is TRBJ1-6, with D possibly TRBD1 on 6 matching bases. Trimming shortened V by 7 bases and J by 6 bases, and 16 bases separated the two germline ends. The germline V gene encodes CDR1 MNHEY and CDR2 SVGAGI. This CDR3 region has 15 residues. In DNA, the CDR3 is TGTGCCAGCACTATGGACAGCCTTAGTAATTCACCCCTCCACTTT. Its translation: CASTMDSLSNSPLHF.

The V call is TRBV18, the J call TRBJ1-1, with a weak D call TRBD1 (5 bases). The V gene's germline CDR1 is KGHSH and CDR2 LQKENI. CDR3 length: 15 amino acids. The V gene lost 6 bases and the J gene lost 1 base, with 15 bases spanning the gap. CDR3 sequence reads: CASSSTFGGNTEAFF. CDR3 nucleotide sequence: TGTGCCAGCTCCTCCACCTTCGGGGGGAACACTGAAGCTTTCTTT.

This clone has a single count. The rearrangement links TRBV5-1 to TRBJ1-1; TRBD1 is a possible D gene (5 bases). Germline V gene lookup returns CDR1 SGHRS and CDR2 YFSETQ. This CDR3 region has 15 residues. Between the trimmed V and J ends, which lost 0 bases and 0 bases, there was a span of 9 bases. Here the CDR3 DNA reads TGCGCCAGCAGCTTGGGCGGGACGCTGAACACTGAAGCTTTCTTT. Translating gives CASSLGGTLNTEAFF.